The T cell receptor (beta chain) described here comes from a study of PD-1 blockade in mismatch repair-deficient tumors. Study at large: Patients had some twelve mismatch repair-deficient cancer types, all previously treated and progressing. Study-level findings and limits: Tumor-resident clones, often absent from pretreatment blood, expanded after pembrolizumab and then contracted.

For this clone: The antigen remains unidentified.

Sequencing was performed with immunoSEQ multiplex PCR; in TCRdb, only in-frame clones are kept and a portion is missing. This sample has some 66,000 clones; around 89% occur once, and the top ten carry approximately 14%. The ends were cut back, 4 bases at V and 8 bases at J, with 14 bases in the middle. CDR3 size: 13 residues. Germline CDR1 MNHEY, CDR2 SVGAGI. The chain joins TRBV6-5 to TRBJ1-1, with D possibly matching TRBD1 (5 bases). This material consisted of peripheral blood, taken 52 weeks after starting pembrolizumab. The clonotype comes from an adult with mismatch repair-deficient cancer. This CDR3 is CASSSPGLREAFF. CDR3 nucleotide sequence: TGTGCCAGCAGTTCGCCAGGGTTGCGAGAAGCTTTCTTT.